Below, one T cell receptor (beta chain) is given with its context. Its antigen remains unidentified. The CDR3 sequence is 15 residues long. V gave up 5 bases and J gave up 5 bases; unmatched junction bases: 12. Germline V CDR1 and CDR2: MNHEY, SMNVEV (reference sequence). This entry belongs to a study of cytomegalovirus exposure and HLA in healthy donors. Findings and caveats of the study: Trimming of TCR beta V- and J-genes showed a link, identified in a later analysis, to a missense DCLRE1C variant. Researchers had no immune exposure information except CMV serostatus available.

Amplification used 60 Vbeta primers and 13 Jbeta primers. In the study's own analysis: There were about 80 million unique TCR beta chains by a later count, and 10 million to 12 million of them were shared. Assay used: immunoSEQ multiplex PCR; TCRdb lists only in-frame clones, some missing. V and J calls and clone size are given by that table; D and trimming were obtained from the DNA. The table shows hundreds of thousands of clones, with roughly 90% occurring only once. This rearrangement joins TRBV27 to TRBJ2-7; 7 bases are a match to TRBD2. Input material: PBMCs. The origin of this receptor is a woman between 18 and 29 years old in good health and CMV-seronegative. For the CDR3, the DNA is TGTGCCAGCAGTGGGTACGGACTAGACCTCCACGAGCAGTACTTC. Translated: CASSGYGLDLHEQYF.